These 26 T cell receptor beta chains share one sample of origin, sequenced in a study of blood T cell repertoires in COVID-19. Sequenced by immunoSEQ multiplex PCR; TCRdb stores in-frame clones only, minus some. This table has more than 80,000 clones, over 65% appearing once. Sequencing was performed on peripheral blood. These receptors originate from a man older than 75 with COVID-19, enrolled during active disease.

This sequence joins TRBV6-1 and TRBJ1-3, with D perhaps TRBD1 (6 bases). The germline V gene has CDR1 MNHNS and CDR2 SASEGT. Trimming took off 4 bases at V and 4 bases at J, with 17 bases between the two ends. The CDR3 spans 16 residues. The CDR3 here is CASSGTALELGNTIYF. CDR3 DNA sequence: TGTGCCAGCAGTGGGACAGCCCTGGAACTAGGAAACACCATATATTTT.

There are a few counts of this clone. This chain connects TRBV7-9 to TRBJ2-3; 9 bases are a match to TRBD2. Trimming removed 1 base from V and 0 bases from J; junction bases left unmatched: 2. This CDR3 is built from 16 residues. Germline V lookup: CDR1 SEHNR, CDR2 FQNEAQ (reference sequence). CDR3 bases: TGTGCCAGCAGCTTAGGACTAGCGGTTAGCACAGATACGCAGTATTTT. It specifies CASSLGLAVSTDTQYF. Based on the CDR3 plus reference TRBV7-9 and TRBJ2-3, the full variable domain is DTGVSQNPRHKITKRGQNVTFRCDPISEHNRLYWYRQTLGQGPEFLTYFQNEAQLEKSRLLSDRFSAERPKGSFSTLEIQRTEQGDSAMYLCASSLGLAVSTDTQYFGPGTRLTVL.

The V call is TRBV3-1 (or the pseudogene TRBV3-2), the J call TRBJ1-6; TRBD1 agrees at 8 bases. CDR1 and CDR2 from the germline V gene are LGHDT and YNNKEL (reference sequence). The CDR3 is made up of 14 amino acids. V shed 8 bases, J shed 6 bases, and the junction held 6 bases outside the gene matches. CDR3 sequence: CASQQGGGNSPLHF. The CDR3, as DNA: TGTGCCAGCCAACAGGGGGGAGGTAATTCACCCCTCCACTTT.

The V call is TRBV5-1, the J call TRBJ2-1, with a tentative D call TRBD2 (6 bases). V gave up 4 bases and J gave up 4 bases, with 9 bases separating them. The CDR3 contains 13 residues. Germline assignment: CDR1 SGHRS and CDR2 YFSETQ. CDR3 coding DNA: TGCGCCAGCAGCAGTGCGGGGTACAATGAGCAGTTCTTC. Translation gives CASSSAGYNEQFF.

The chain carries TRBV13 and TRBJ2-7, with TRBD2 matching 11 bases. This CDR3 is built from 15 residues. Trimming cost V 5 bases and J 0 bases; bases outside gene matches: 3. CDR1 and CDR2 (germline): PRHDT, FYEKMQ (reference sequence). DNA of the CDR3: TGTGCCAGCAGCCTGACTAGCGGGGCCTCCTACGAGCAGTACTTC. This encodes CASSLTSGASYEQYF.

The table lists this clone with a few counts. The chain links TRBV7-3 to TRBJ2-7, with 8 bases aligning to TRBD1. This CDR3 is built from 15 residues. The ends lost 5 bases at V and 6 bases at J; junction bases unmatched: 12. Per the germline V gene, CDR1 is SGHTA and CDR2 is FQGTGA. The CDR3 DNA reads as TGTGCCAGCAGCCCCACCGGGACAGGTCGCCTCGAGCAGTACTTC. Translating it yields CASSPTGTGRLEQYF.

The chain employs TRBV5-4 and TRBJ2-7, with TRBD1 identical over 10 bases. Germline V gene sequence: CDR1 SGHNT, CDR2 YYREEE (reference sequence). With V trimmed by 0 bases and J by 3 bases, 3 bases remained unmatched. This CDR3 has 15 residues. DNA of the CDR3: TGTGCCAGCAGCTTGGCTAGGACAGGGGGCTACGAGCAGTACTTC. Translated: CASSLARTGGYEQYF.

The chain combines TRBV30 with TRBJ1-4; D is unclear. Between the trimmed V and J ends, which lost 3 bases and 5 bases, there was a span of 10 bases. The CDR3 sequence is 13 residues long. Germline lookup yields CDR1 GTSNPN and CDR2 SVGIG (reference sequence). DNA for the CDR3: TGTGCCTGGAGCTCGGGAGGGAATGAAAAACTGTTTTTT. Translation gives CAWSSGGNEKLFF.

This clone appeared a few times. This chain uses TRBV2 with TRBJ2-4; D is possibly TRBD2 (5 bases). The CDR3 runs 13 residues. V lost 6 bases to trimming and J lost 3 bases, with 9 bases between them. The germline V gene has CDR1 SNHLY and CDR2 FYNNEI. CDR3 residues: CASSPEGKNIQYF. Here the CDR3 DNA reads TGTGCCAGCAGCCCAGAGGGCAAAAACATTCAGTACTTC.

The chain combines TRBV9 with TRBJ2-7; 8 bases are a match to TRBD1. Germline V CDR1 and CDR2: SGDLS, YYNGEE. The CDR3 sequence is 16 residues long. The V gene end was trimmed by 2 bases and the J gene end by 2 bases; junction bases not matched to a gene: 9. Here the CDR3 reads CASSVSPGQGTYEQYF. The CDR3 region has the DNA TGTGCCAGCAGCGTCAGCCCCGGACAGGGAACCTACGAGCAGTACTTC.

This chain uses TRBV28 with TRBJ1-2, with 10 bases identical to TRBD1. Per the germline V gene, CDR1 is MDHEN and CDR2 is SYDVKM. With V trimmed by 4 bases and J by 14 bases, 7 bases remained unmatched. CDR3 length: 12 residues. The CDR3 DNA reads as TGTGCCAGCAGTTCAGACAGGGGGCGTCGGACCTTC. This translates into CASSSDRGRRTF.

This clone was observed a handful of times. CDR3 in DNA: TGTGCCAGCAGTTACTCTACAGTTATCTCCTACAATGAGCAGTTCTTC. Translating it yields CASSYSTVISYNEQFF. The chain links TRBV6-2 or TRBV6-3 to TRBJ2-1; no clear D. This CDR3 region has 16 residues. CDR1 is MNHEY and CDR2 is SVGEGT in the germline V gene. V was pared by 0 bases and J by 0 bases, with 9 bases between.

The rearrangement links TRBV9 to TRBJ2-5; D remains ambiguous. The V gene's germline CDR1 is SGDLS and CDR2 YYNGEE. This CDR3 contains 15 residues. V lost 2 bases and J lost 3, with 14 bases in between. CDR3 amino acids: CASSVSVGREETQYF. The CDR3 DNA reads TGTGCCAGCAGCGTGTCGGTCGGTCGGGAAGAGACCCAGTACTTC.

CDR3 loop: CASSQASRANTGELFF. The CDR3 DNA reads as TGTGCCAGCAGCCAAGCCTCACGAGCGAACACCGGGGAGCTGTTTTTT. J is TRBJ2-2 and V is TRBV4-2; no definite D call. V was shortened by 1 base and J by 0 bases, with 9 bases between the two germline ends. The CDR3 is made up of 16 amino acids. Germline-derived CDR1 and CDR2 are LGHNA and YNFKEQ.

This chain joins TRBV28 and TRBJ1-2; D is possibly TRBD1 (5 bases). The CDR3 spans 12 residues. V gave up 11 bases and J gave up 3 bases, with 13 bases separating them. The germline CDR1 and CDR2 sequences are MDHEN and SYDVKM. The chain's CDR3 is CASNPRDYGYTF. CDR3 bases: TGTGCCTCAAACCCCAGGGACTATGGCTACACCTTC.

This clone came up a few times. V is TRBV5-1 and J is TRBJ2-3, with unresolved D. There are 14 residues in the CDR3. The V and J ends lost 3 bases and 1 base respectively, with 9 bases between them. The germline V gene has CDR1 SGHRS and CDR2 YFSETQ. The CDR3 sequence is CASSSHFGTDTQYF. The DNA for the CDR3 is TGCGCCAGCAGCTCCCATTTTGGCACAGATACGCAGTATTTT. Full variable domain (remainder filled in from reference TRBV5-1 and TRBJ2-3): KAGVTQTPRYLIKTRGQQVTLSCSPISGHRSVSWYQQTPGQGLQFLFEYFSETQRNKGNFPGRFSGRQFSNSRSEMNVSTLELGDSALYLCASSSHFGTDTQYFGPGTRLTVL.

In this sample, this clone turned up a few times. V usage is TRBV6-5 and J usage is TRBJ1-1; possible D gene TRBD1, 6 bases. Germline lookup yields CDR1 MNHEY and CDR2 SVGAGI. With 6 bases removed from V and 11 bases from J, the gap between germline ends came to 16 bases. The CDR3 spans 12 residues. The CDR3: CASSGYDRTAFF. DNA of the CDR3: TGTGCCAGCAGCGGTTACGACAGGACCGCTTTCTTT.

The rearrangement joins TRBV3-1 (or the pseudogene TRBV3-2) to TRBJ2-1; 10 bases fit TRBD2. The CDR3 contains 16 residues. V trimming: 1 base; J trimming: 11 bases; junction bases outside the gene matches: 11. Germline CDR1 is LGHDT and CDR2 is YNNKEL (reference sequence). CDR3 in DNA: TGTGCCAGCAGCCAAGGTGTGCTAGCGGGAGTGGAAAAGCAGTTCTTC. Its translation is CASSQGVLAGVEKQFF.

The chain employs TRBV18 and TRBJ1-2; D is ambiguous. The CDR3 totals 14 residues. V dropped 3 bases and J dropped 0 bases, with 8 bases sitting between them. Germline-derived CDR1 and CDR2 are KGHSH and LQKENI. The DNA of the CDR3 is TGTGCCAGCTCACCCGGGTCACCTAACTATGGCTACACCTTC. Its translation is CASSPGSPNYGYTF.

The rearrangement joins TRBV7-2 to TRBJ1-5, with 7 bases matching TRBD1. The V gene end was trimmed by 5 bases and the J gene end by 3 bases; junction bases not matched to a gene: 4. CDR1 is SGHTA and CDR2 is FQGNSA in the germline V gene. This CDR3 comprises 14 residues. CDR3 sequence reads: CASSQDRLNQPQHF. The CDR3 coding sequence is TGTGCCAGCAGCCAGGACAGGCTCAATCAGCCCCAGCATTTT. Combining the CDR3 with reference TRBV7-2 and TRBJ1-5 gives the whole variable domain GAGVSQSPSNKVTEKGKDVELRCDPISGHTALYWYRQSLGQGLEFLIYFQGNSAPDKSGLPSDRFSAERTGGSVSTLTIQRTQQEDSAVYLCASSQDRLNQPQHFGDGTRLSIL.

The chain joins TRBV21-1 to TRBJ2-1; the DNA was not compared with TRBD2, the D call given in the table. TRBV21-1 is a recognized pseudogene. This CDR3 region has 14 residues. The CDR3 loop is CASSLNGPGDEQFF. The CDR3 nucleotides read TGTGCCAGCAGCTTAAACGGACCGGGGGATGAGCAGTTCTTC.

This CDR3 reads CASTGGDNEKLFF. The CDR3 coding sequence is TGTGCCAGTACTGGAGGAGATAATGAAAAACTGTTTTTT. The V and J genes are TRBV19 and TRBJ1-4; D gene ambiguous. CDR3 length: 13 amino acids. V lost 7 bases and J 4 bases, leaving 10 bases between the germline ends. Germline V gene data show CDR1 as LNHDA and CDR2 as SQIVND (reference sequence). Filled out from reference TRBV19 and TRBJ1-4, the complete variable domain reads DGGITQSPKYLFRKEGQNVTLSCEQNLNHDAMYWYRQDPGQGLRLIYYSQIVNDFQKGDIAEGYSVSREKKESFPLTVTSAQKNPTAFYLCASTGGDNEKLFFGSGTQLSVL.

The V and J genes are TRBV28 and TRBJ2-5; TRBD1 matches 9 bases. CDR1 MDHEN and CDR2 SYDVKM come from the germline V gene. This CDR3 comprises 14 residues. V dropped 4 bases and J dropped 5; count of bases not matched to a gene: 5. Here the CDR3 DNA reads TGTGCCAGCAGTTCAACAGGGGGCAGCGAGACCCAGTACTTC. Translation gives CASSSTGGSETQYF.

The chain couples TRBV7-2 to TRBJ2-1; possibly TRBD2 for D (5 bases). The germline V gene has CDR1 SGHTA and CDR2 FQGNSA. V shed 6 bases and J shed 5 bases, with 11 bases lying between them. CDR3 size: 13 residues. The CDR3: CASSRAENNEQFF. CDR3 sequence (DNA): TGTGCCAGCAGTCGAGCGGAGAACAATGAGCAGTTCTTC. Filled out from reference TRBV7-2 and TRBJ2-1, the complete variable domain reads GAGVSQSPSNKVTEKGKDVELRCDPISGHTALYWYRQSLGQGLEFLIYFQGNSAPDKSGLPSDRFSAERTGGSVSTLTIQRTQQEDSAVYLCASSRAENNEQFFGPGTRLTVL.

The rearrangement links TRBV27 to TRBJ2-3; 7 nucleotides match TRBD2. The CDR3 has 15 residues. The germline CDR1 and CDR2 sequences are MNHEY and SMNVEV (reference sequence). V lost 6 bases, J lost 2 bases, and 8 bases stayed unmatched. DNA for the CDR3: TGTGCCAGCAGAAGGGACTATGGGAACACAGATACGCAGTATTTT. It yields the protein CASRRDYGNTDTQYF.

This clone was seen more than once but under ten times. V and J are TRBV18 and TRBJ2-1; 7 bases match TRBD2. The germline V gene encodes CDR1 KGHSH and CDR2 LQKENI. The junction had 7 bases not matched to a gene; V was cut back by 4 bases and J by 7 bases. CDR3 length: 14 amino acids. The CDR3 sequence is CASSLDSGPNEQFF. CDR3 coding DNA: TGTGCCAGCTCACTGGATAGCGGGCCTAATGAGCAGTTCTTC.